This T cell receptor (beta chain) emerged from a study of cytomegalovirus exposure and HLA in healthy donors. Study-wide context: Earlier findings included about 120 million unique TCR beta sequences obtained from approximately 170 million T cells. From donors who were HLA-typed, an early data release held 80 million or so unique TCRs.

CDR3 length: 12 residues. Trimming took 9 bases from V and 0 from J, leaving 9 bases between them. CDR1 is SNHLY and CDR2 is FYNNEI in the germline V gene. Vbeta (60) and Jbeta (13) primers were used in the PCR. How the authors handled the data: A later analysis tallied about 80 million unique TCR beta chains, around 10 million of them shared. The data were produced by immunoSEQ multiplex PCR, yet TCRdb's version contains in-frame clones alone and is incomplete. The D gene and trimming were derived from the DNA, and the V and J assignments and clone size from that table. The sample holds about 140,000 clones, approximately 80% seen once.

The sequenced material came from PBMCs. This chain joins TRBV2 and TRBJ2-7; no firm D call. The sequence came from a man aged 30 to 45 in good health and CMV-seropositive. The CDR3 nucleotides read TGTGCCAGTTTCCGTAGCTCCTACGAGCAGTACTTC. Translation: CASFRSSYEQYF.